What follows are 30 T cell receptor beta chains derived from one specimen sequenced in a study of CD8 T cells in ankylosing spondylitis. Each CDR3 protein gets one entry after TCRdb re-called the 5' RACE reads with MiXCR. The sample shows around 770,000 distinct CDR3 sequences, roughly 19% of them seen only once. Antigens of these TCRs are unknown. Overall study findings and caveats: A TCR beta motif of fewer than ten highly homologous variants appeared characteristic of ankylosing spondylitis blood.

Sequencing used blood, either unsorted or a sorted T cell fraction (not recorded which). The source of these receptors is a male donor with ankylosing spondylitis.

V is TRBV6-5 and J is TRBJ2-7; D is uncertain. V lost 5 bases and J lost 0, with 11 bases in between. CDR1 and CDR2 (germline): MNHEY, SVGAGI. CDR3 length: 14 amino acids. The DNA for the CDR3 is TGTGCCAGCAGTACTACATTTAGCTCCTACGAGCAGTACTTC. Protein sequence: CASSTTFSSYEQYF.

The chain couples TRBV6-1 to TRBJ1-2, with D possibly matching TRBD1 (5 bases). Trimming removed 3 bases at V and 3 bases at J, with 17 bases between. The CDR3 extends over 16 amino acids. Germline CDR1 MNHNS, CDR2 SASEGT. CDR3 region: CASSEIAGQFYYGYTF. CDR3 coding DNA: TGTGCCAGCAGTGAGATAGCCGGACAATTCTACTATGGCTACACCTTC.

This clonotype was counted a few times. This rearrangement joins TRBV6-1 to TRBJ1-2, with 11 positions matching TRBD1. The CDR3 runs to 17 residues. V gave up 8 bases and J gave up 3 bases; unmatched junction bases: 14. Germline CDR1 is MNHNS and CDR2 is SASEGT. In DNA, the CDR3 is TGTGCCAGCCTCCGAGCCCCGGGGACAGGGGGGGACTATGGCTACACCTTC. Amino acids: CASLRAPGTGGDYGYTF.

This clonotype was seen a few times. The CDR3 bases are TGCAGCGTCAAGGGAGTGGGGGGCCAGGGAGAGACCCAGTACTTC. This sequence encodes CSVKGVGGQGETQYF. The rearrangement uses TRBV29-1 and TRBJ2-5; D may be TRBD1 or TRBD2 (6 bases each). This CDR3 spans 15 amino acids. Trimming cost V 6 bases and J 4 bases, with 21 bases left between them. Germline V CDR1 and CDR2: SQVTM, ANQGSEA.

This clonotype came up a few times. The V and J genes are TRBV5-1 and TRBJ2-1, with 13 nucleotides matching TRBD2. V shed 0 bases and J 3 bases; nucleotides not matched to a gene: 6. CDR1 is SGHRS, CDR2 YFSETQ, per germline. This CDR3 is 18 amino acids long. The CDR3 protein is CASSLGTSGSGFYNEQFF. The CDR3 DNA is TGCGCCAGCAGCTTGGGGACTAGCGGGAGTGGTTTCTACAATGAGCAGTTCTTC.

This clonotype was found a few times. This chain joins TRBV12-3 or TRBV12-4 and TRBJ2-3; no definite D call. The CDR3 is 13 residues long. Trimming cost V 6 bases and J 4 bases, with 11 bases left between them. CDR3: CASRPWAADTQYF. CDR3 nucleotide sequence: TGTGCCAGCAGGCCCTGGGCTGCAGATACGCAGTATTTT.

Comment on this clonotype: Mismatch with germline at one junction end may stem from a read error. This chain joins TRBV7-2 and TRBJ2-3; TRBD2 aligns across 12 bases. Germline V gene sequence: CDR1 SGHTA, CDR2 FQGNSA. CDR3 length: 17 residues. CDR3 amino acids: CANSRKLAGGRTDTQYF. The CDR3 DNA reads as TGTGCCAACAGCCGGAAACTAGCGGGAGGTCGGACAGATACGCAGTATTTT.

The chain employs TRBV4-1 and TRBJ1-1; 7 positions match TRBD1. CDR3 length: 15 residues. CDR1 and CDR2 from the germline V gene are MGHRA and YSYEKL. V lost 5 bases, J lost 0 bases, and 6 bases stayed unmatched. Written as DNA, the CDR3 is TGCGCCAGCAGCTCAATCGACAGGGTGAACACTGAAGCTTTCTTT. Translation: CASSSIDRVNTEAFF.

The genes are TRBV7-2 and TRBJ1-5, with 8 bases aligning to TRBD1. The ends lost 6 bases at V and 4 bases at J; junction bases unmatched: 5. Germline-derived CDR1 and CDR2 are SGHTA and FQGNSA. The CDR3 totals 14 residues. The DNA of the CDR3 is TGTGCCAGCAGTTCCAGGACAGGGAATCAGCCCCAGCATTTT. Amino acids: CASSSRTGNQPQHF.

The chain uses TRBV27 and TRBJ2-7, with D unclear. In germline, CDR1 is MNHEY, CDR2 SMNVEV (reference sequence). V shed 0 bases and J shed 2 bases, with 8 bases lying between them. The CDR3 has 14 residues. As DNA, the CDR3 is TGTGCCAGCAGTTTATCGGCCTATACCTACGAGCAGTACTTC. This translates into CASSLSAYTYEQYF.

The chain has TRBV4-1 and TRBJ1-1; D is ambiguous. The ends were cut back, 3 bases at V and 6 bases at J, with 14 bases in the middle. This CDR3 is 14 amino acids long. Germline V CDR1 and CDR2: MGHRA, YSYEKL. Written as DNA, the CDR3 is TGCGCCAGCAGCCAGTACGGACCGGGCGCTGAAGCTTTCTTT. The encoded protein is CASSQYGPGAEAFF.

This clonotype was counted between two and nine times. The chain is built from TRBV29-1 and TRBJ2-1; D is ambiguous. Germline V gene sequence: CDR1 SQVTM, CDR2 ANQGSEA. This CDR3 is 12 amino acids long. V gave up 4 bases and J gave up 5 bases, with 9 bases separating them. This CDR3 is CSVARTDNEQFF. Written as DNA, the CDR3 is TGCAGCGTTGCTCGGACCGACAATGAGCAGTTCTTC.

This clonotype turned up a few times. The chain uses TRBV2 and TRBJ2-1, with 11 bases matching TRBD2. The CDR3 extends over 16 amino acids. V was clipped by 6 bases and J by 6 bases; unmatched bases: 10. Germline lookup yields CDR1 SNHLY and CDR2 FYNNEI. This chain's CDR3 is CASRRNLGTSGNEQFF. The CDR3 coding sequence is TGTGCCAGCAGGCGAAACCTTGGGACTAGCGGCAATGAGCAGTTCTTC. Variable domain in full (rest from reference TRBV2 and TRBJ2-1): EPEVTQTPSHQVTQMGQEVILRCVPISNHLYFYWYRQILGQKVEFLVSFYNNEISEKSEIFDDQFSVERPDGSNFTLKIRSTKLEDSAMYFCASRRNLGTSGNEQFFGPGTRLTVL.

This clonotype has more than one count but fewer than ten. The CDR3 loop reads CASSISGTGENSPLHF. CDR3 in DNA: TGTGCCAGCAGTATCTCCGGGACAGGGGAAAATTCACCCCTCCACTTT. This rearrangement joins TRBV27 to TRBJ1-6; 10 nucleotides match TRBD1. The trim removed 5 bases at V and 7 bases at J, leaving 8 bases unmatched. Germline assignment: CDR1 MNHEY and CDR2 SMNVEV (reference sequence). The CDR3 has 16 residues.

The chain employs TRBV4-1 and TRBJ1-1; 7 nucleotides agree with TRBD1. The germline V gene has CDR1 MGHRA and CDR2 YSYEKL. Losses at the gene ends were 0 bases for V and 0 bases for J; bases not matched to a gene: 4. The CDR3 is 16 residues long. CDR3 sequence (DNA): TGCGCCAGCAGCCAAGACCAGGGGGGTATGAACACTGAAGCTTTCTTT. Translating it yields CASSQDQGGMNTEAFF.

This clonotype was detected many times. The chain recombines TRBV27 with TRBJ2-7; the match to TRBD1 covers 7 bases. Germline lookup yields CDR1 MNHEY and CDR2 SMNVEV (reference sequence). The length of the CDR3 is 13 residues. The V gene end was trimmed by 6 bases and the J gene end by 3 bases; junction bases not matched to a gene: 5. Written as DNA, the CDR3 is TGTGCCAGCAGCCTCGGGACAGACTACGAGCAGTACTTC. This codes for CASSLGTDYEQYF.

The sample holds many counts of this clonotype. J is TRBJ2-7 and V is TRBV27; 8 nucleotides align to TRBD1. CDR3 length equals 14 residues. Trimming cost V 3 bases and J 3 bases; bases outside gene matches: 4. Per the germline V gene, CDR1 is MNHEY and CDR2 is SMNVEV (reference sequence). This CDR3 is CASSFGTGIYEQYF. The DNA for the CDR3 is TGTGCCAGCAGTTTCGGGACAGGTATCTACGAGCAGTACTTC.

There are a few counts of this clonotype. J is TRBJ2-1 and V is TRBV28; D is possibly TRBD2 (5 bases). Germline V gene sequence: CDR1 MDHEN, CDR2 SYDVKM. V shed 5 bases and J shed 6 bases, with 17 bases lying between them. This CDR3 has 15 residues. The CDR3 nucleotides are TGTGCCAGCAGTCGGGGTGGCGGCCGCCCCAATGAGCAGTTCTTC. This codes for CASSRGGGRPNEQFF.

This clonotype was seen ten or more times. V and J are TRBV5-1 and TRBJ2-7, with 8 bases aligning to TRBD1. The CDR3 is 15 residues long. V shed 4 bases, J shed 4 bases, and the junction held 10 bases outside the gene matches. Germline CDR1 SGHRS, CDR2 YFSETQ. The CDR3 spells CASSPTGQELYEQYF. The CDR3 region has the DNA TGCGCCAGCAGCCCAACGGGACAGGAGTTATACGAGCAGTACTTC.

Only a few counts were recorded for this clonotype. J is TRBJ2-7 and V is TRBV20-1; D is unresolved. The germline gives CDR1 DFQATT, CDR2 SNEGSKA (reference sequence). The CDR3 spans 10 residues. V lost 2 bases and J 7 bases, leaving 6 bases between the germline ends. CDR3 in amino acids: CSARQREQYF. CDR3 nucleotide sequence: TGCAGTGCTAGACAACGGGAGCAGTACTTC.

The V gene is TRBV7-9, the J gene TRBJ2-7; TRBD1 aligns across 8 bases. This CDR3 contains 14 residues. With 5 bases clipped from V and 7 bases from J, the junction kept 10 bases outside the gene matches. The germline V gene has CDR1 SEHNR and CDR2 FQNEAQ (reference sequence). This CDR3 is CASSAGQGWSEQYF. The CDR3 nucleotides read TGTGCCAGCAGCGCCGGACAGGGTTGGAGTGAGCAGTACTTC.

The chain uses TRBV29-1 and TRBJ1-1, with TRBD1 identical over 7 bases. The CDR3 is made up of 12 amino acids. Germline CDR1 and CDR2: SQVTM and ANQGSEA. The trim removed 8 bases at V and 4 bases at J, leaving 7 bases unmatched. The CDR3 sequence is CSMRQGGTEAFF. The DNA for the CDR3 is TGCAGCATGAGACAGGGCGGCACTGAAGCTTTCTTT.

The CDR3 sequence: CASSSYRAGRADTQYF. DNA of the CDR3: TGTGCCAGCAGTAGCTACAGGGCTGGTCGCGCAGATACGCAGTATTTT. This chain uses TRBV27 with TRBJ2-3; a possible D gene is TRBD1 (6 bases). V lost 5 bases and J 4 bases, leaving 19 bases between the germline ends. CDR3 length: 16 amino acids. The germline V gene has CDR1 MNHEY and CDR2 SMNVEV (reference sequence).

This clonotype has only a few counts. The chain combines TRBV5-1 with TRBJ2-7; D is perhaps TRBD2 (5 bases). CDR1 is SGHRS and CDR2 is YFSETQ in the germline V gene. Trimming took off 0 bases at V and 4 bases at J, with 20 bases between the two ends. The CDR3 contains 17 residues. The CDR3, as DNA: TGCGCCAGCAGCTTGGATCCCACAAGTGTTTCGGGATACGAGCAGTACTTC. Residues: CASSLDPTSVSGYEQYF.

The chain joins TRBV12-3 or TRBV12-4 to TRBJ2-1; D is perhaps TRBD2 (6 bases). The CDR3 covers 13 residues. V lost 5 bases and J 9 bases, leaving 14 bases between the germline ends. For the CDR3, the DNA is TGTGCCAGCAGTCTTGGAGGGCCTCGTGAGCAGTTCTTC. This translates into CASSLGGPREQFF.

This rearrangement joins TRBV4-2 to TRBJ2-7, with D uncertain. Germline V gives CDR1 LGHNA, CDR2 YNFKEQ. The CDR3 runs to 15 residues. Trimming left V 4 bases short and J 2 bases short, with 15 bases between. The CDR3 bases are TGTGCCAGCAGCCCGGGCCCATCCCCTACCTACGAGCAGTACTTC. Translation gives CASSPGPSPTYEQYF.

This clonotype was detected many times. One end of the junction varies from germline; a read error may be responsible. The V gene is TRBV5-1, the J gene TRBJ1-2; possibly TRBD1 for D (5 bases). CDR1 SGHRS and CDR2 YFSETQ come from the germline V gene. CDR3 length equals 13 residues. In DNA form, the CDR3 reads TGCGCCAACAGCTCCGGGGGAAACTATGGCTACACCTTC. This translates into CANSSGGNYGYTF.

The chain employs TRBV7-9 and TRBJ2-3; D is undetermined. CDR3 length equals 11 residues. V was pared by 3 bases and J by 15 bases, with 13 bases between. Germline lookup yields CDR1 SEHNR and CDR2 FQNEAQ (reference sequence). CDR3 DNA sequence: TGTGCCAGCAGCTTCGGACCCACGGTCTATTTT. It is translated as CASSFGPTVYF.

This clonotype showed up just a few times. The gene calls are TRBV11-2 and TRBJ2-2; D unresolved. This CDR3 has 15 amino acids. Trimming shortened V by 0 bases and J by 2 bases, and 7 bases separated the two germline ends. Germline loops: CDR1 SGHAT, CDR2 FQNNGV. The CDR3 sequence is CASSLDFGNTGELFF. The DNA of the CDR3 is TGTGCCAGCAGCTTAGATTTCGGAAACACCGGGGAGCTGTTTTTT.

This clonotype was seen only a few times. The chain links TRBV4-3 to TRBJ2-4, with 11 bases identical to TRBD2. CDR1 and CDR2 (germline): LGHNA, YSLEER. Trimming removed 0 bases from V and 9 bases from J; junction bases left unmatched: 7. CDR3 length: 16 amino acids. The CDR3 DNA follows: TGCGCCAGCAGCCAAGATCGCACTAGCGGGAGTGGCATTCAGTACTTC. Translation gives CASSQDRTSGSGIQYF.